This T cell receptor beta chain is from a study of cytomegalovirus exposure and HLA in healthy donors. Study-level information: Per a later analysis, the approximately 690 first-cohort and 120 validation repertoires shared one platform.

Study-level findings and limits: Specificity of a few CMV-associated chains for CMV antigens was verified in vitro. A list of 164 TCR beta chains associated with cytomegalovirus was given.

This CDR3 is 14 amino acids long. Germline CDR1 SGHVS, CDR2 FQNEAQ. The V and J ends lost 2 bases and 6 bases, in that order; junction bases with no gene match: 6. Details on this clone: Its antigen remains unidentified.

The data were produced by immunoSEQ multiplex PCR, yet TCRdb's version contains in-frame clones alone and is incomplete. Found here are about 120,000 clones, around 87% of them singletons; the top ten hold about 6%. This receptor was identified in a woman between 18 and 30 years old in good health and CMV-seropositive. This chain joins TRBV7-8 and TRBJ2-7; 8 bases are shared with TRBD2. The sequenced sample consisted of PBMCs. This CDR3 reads CASSLQREYGEQYF. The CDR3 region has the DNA TGTGCCAGCAGCTTACAGCGGGAGTACGGCGAGCAGTACTTC.